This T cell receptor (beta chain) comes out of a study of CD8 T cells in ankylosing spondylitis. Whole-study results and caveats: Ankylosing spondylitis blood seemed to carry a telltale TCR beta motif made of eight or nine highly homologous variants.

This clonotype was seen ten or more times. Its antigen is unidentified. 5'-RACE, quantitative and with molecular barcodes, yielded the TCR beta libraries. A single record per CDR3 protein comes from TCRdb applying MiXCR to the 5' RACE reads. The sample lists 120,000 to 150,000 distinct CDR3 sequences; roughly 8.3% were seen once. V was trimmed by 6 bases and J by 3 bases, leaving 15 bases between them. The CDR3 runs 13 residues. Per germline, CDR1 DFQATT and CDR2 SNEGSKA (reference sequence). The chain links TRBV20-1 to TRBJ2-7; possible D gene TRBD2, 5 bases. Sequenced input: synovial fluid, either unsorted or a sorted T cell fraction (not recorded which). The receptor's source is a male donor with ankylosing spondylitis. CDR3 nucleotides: TGCAGTGCGGGGAGAGACTACGGCTACGAGCAGTACTTC. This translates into CSAGRDYGYEQYF.